This T cell receptor (beta chain) was sequenced for a study of cytomegalovirus exposure and HLA in healthy donors. Notes on this clone: Its antigen remains unknown.

Primers included in the PCR were 60 Vbeta and 13 Jbeta primers. Clones were read by immunoSEQ multiplex PCR, and TCRdb kept only the in-frame ones, dropping some. The sample lists more than 55,000 clones; 74% were seen once. The CDR3 consists of 13 residues. Germline CDR1 is SNHLY and CDR2 is FYNNEI. Unmatched junction bases numbered 2, after V lost 0 bases and J lost 6 bases. Study-wide points: Productive rates of about 90% or about 30% were seen for most TCR beta V segments in an earlier analysis. Later analysis showed TCR association rates varying by HLA locus, highest for DRB1 and lowest for HLA-C.

The V and J genes are TRBV2 and TRBJ2-7; 7 bases are a match to TRBD1. The sample comprised PBMCs. This TCR was sampled from a woman aged 55-70 years in good health and CMV-seropositive. The CDR3 protein is CASSEAQGVEQYF. The CDR3, as DNA: TGTGCCAGCAGTGAAGCGCAGGGGGTCGAGCAGTACTTC.